One and the same sample provided the 21 T cell receptor beta chains below, sequenced in a study of CD8 T cells in ankylosing spondylitis. TCRdb re-called the 5' RACE reads with MiXCR, one entry per CDR3 protein. There are 300,000 to 350,000 distinct CDR3 sequences in the sample; about 14% occur only once, and roughly 1.1% lies in the top ten. The sequenced material came from blood, either unsorted or a sorted T cell fraction (not recorded which). All receptors come from a male donor with ankylosing spondylitis or in good health (not recorded which).

This clonotype was picked up many times. This sequence joins TRBV15 and TRBJ1-3; D call uncertain. Germline assignment: CDR1 LNHNV and CDR2 YYDKDF (reference sequence). V lost 0 bases and J 0 bases, leaving 3 bases between the germline ends. The CDR3 sequence is 14 residues long. DNA of the CDR3: TGTGCCACCAGCAGAGATCACTCTGGAAACACCATATATTTT. Translating it yields CATSRDHSGNTIYF.

In this sample, this clonotype turned up a few times. V usage is TRBV7-2 and J usage is TRBJ2-5; 8 nucleotides line up with TRBD1. This CDR3 spans 16 amino acids. The germline gives CDR1 SGHTA, CDR2 FQGNSA. J was trimmed by 0 bases and V by 5 bases; bases with no gene match: 8. CDR3 coding DNA: TGTGCCAGCAGCCTCGCTCGGGACAGGTACCAAGAGACCCAGTACTTC. Protein: CASSLARDRYQETQYF.

This clonotype was counted many times. The chain carries TRBV29-1 and TRBJ1-1, with unresolved D. Germline lookup yields CDR1 SQVTM and CDR2 ANQGSEA. This CDR3 comprises 11 residues. V lost 6 bases and J lost 4, with 9 bases in between. The CDR3 is CSVGNPTEAFF. The CDR3 coding sequence is TGCAGCGTAGGAAACCCCACTGAAGCTTTCTTT.

This clonotype came up many times. The chain links TRBV28 to TRBJ2-1; 9 nucleotides match TRBD1. The V and J ends lost 5 bases and 0 bases, in that order; junction bases with no gene match: 8. The CDR3 covers 17 residues. Germline V lookup: CDR1 MDHEN, CDR2 SYDVKM. The CDR3 region is CASSPIPGQGSYNEQFF. The CDR3 DNA sequence: TGTGCCAGCAGTCCGATCCCGGGACAGGGCTCCTACAATGAGCAGTTCTTC.

V gene TRBV4-1 combines with J gene TRBJ2-3, with TRBD2 matching 7 bases. Germline V CDR1 and CDR2: MGHRA, YSYEKL. The CDR3 has 16 residues. The junction had 6 bases not matched to a gene; V was cut back by 0 bases and J by 3 bases. In DNA, the CDR3 is TGCGCCAGCAGCCAAGAGGGGGGGGGAGGGACAGATACGCAGTATTTT. This gives the protein CASSQEGGGGTDTQYF.

J is TRBJ2-5 and V is TRBV7-2, with no clear D. Germline CDR1 SGHTA, CDR2 FQGNSA. V was trimmed by 0 bases and J by 4 bases, leaving 15 bases between them. The CDR3 consists of 16 residues. Here the CDR3 reads CASSLASWPSGETQYF. CDR3 DNA: TGTGCCAGCAGCTTAGCGAGTTGGCCTAGTGGAGAGACCCAGTACTTC. Complete variable domain (other parts from reference TRBV7-2 and TRBJ2-5): GAGVSQSPSNKVTEKGKDVELRCDPISGHTALYWYRQSLGQGLEFLIYFQGNSAPDKSGLPSDRFSAERTGGSVSTLTIQRTQQEDSAVYLCASSLASWPSGETQYFGPGTRLLVL.

The chain carries TRBV6-1 and TRBJ2-3, with D possibly TRBD2 on 6 matching bases. This CDR3 contains 15 residues. The V gene's germline CDR1 is MNHNS and CDR2 SASEGT. Trimming removed 5 bases from V and 2 bases from J, with 14 bases in between. CDR3 sequence (DNA): TGTGCCAGCAGTCCTGGTGGGAGGCACACAGATACGCAGTATTTT. Encoded protein: CASSPGGRHTDTQYF.

This clonotype has only a few counts. The rearrangement uses TRBV5-6 and TRBJ2-5; D might be TRBD1 or TRBD2, each matching 5 bases. The V gene's germline CDR1 is SGHDT and CDR2 YYEEEE. The CDR3 covers 15 residues. Deletions cut 5 bases from V and 1 base from J, with 15 bases between. The CDR3 loop is CASRLKGRLQETQYF. The CDR3 DNA reads TGTGCCAGCAGGCTAAAGGGACGCCTCCAAGAGACCCAGTACTTC.

This clonotype has ten or more counts. This chain connects TRBV12-3 or TRBV12-4 to TRBJ1-3; no clear D gene. Deletions cut 1 base from V and 2 bases from J, with 15 bases between. CDR3 length equals 17 residues. The CDR3 DNA sequence: TGTGCCAGCAGTTTAGGGGCTCCGTATGGACCTGGAAACACCATATATTTT. As protein: CASSLGAPYGPGNTIYF.

The chain recombines TRBV12-3 or TRBV12-4 with TRBJ2-5, with D tentatively TRBD1 or TRBD2 (5 bases each). V was pared by 7 bases and J by 1 base, with 16 bases between. CDR3 length equals 15 residues. CDR3 protein: CASNLMGTRQETQYF. The CDR3 DNA is TGTGCCAGCAACCTCATGGGGACCCGCCAAGAGACCCAGTACTTC.

This rearrangement joins TRBV3-1 to TRBJ2-1; D is ambiguous. The CDR3 extends over 15 amino acids. V lost 2 bases to trimming and J lost 6 bases, with 14 bases between them. The V gene's germline CDR1 is LGHDT and CDR2 YNNKEL (reference sequence). The CDR3 here is CASSQMPVESNEQFF. The CDR3, as DNA: TGTGCCAGCAGCCAAATGCCGGTAGAGTCCAATGAGCAGTTCTTC.

This chain links TRBV5-1 with TRBJ2-1; 8 positions match TRBD2. This CDR3 has 17 residues. In germline, CDR1 is SGHRS, CDR2 YFSETQ. With 4 bases clipped from V and 0 bases from J, the junction kept 9 bases outside the gene matches. CDR3 in DNA: TGCGCCAGCAGCCCCTCCGCGGCGGGAGGCTCCTACAATGAGCAGTTCTTC. Translated, it gives CASSPSAAGGSYNEQFF.

The chain carries TRBV3-1 and TRBJ2-7, with 12 bases that match TRBD1. The junction had 5 bases not matched to a gene; V was cut back by 1 base and J by 4 bases. Germline V CDR1 and CDR2: LGHDT, YNNKEL (reference sequence). The CDR3 extends over 16 amino acids. The chain's CDR3 is CASSQGWDRGQYEQYF. The DNA for the CDR3 is TGTGCCAGCAGCCAAGGGTGGGACAGGGGGCAATACGAGCAGTACTTC.

This clonotype was seen ten or more times. The V and J genes are TRBV2 and TRBJ2-7, with D perhaps given as TRBD1 or TRBD2 (5 bases each). The CDR3 consists of 13 residues. V lost 6 bases and J 0 bases, leaving 9 bases between the germline ends. Germline V gene sequence: CDR1 SNHLY, CDR2 FYNNEI. The CDR3 nucleotides are TGTGCCAGCAGAGCGGACACCTCCTACGAGCAGTACTTC. The encoded protein is CASRADTSYEQYF. Filled out from reference TRBV2 and TRBJ2-7, the complete variable domain reads EPEVTQTPSHQVTQMGQEVILRCVPISNHLYFYWYRQILGQKVEFLVSFYNNEISEKSEIFDDQFSVERPDGSNFTLKIRSTKLEDSAMYFCASRADTSYEQYFGPGTRLTVT.

This chain connects TRBV12-3 or TRBV12-4 to TRBJ2-1; 8 bases align to TRBD2. With 1 base clipped from V and 12 bases from J, the junction kept 14 bases outside the gene matches. The CDR3 covers 16 residues. The CDR3 is CASSLGTSPTLRMQFF. CDR3 nucleotides: TGTGCCAGCAGTTTAGGGACTAGCCCCACTCTACGGATGCAGTTCTTC.

This clonotype was counted a few times. This chain links TRBV20-1 with TRBJ2-7; TRBD1 or TRBD2 may be the D gene (5 bases each). CDR1 is DFQATT, CDR2 SNEGSKA, per germline (reference sequence). Trimming shortened V by 3 bases and J by 3 bases, and 21 bases separated the two germline ends. CDR3 size: 16 residues. The CDR3 nucleotides read TGCAGTGCTAGTCGCCTCCGGGCCCCAGGGAGCTACGAGCAGTACTTC. It encodes CSASRLRAPGSYEQYF.

This chain links TRBV5-1 with TRBJ1-5; D remains unclear. The germline CDR1 and CDR2 sequences are SGHRS and YFSETQ. Deletions cut 4 bases from V and 1 base from J, with 9 bases between. This CDR3 contains 14 residues. This CDR3 is CASSPDISNQPQHF. DNA of the CDR3: TGCGCCAGCAGCCCAGACATCAGCAATCAGCCCCAGCATTTT.

This clonotype was recorded at least ten times. The genes are TRBV27 and TRBJ1-1; tentatively, D is TRBD1 (6 bases). The germline CDR1 and CDR2 sequences are MNHEY and SMNVEV (reference sequence). V was cut by 3 bases and J by 6 bases, with 8 bases left in between. This CDR3 has 12 residues. The CDR3 here is CASSLRGAEAFF. The CDR3 bases are TGTGCCAGCAGTTTGAGGGGGGCTGAAGCTTTCTTT.

This clonotype occurred once. The CDR3 spells CASSLRTEEAFF. CDR3 in DNA: TGTGCCAGCAGTCTCAGGACAGAAGAAGCTTTCTTT. The V call is TRBV7-2, the J call TRBJ1-1; possibly TRBD1 for D (6 bases). The CDR3 extends over 12 amino acids. Germline CDR1 and CDR2: SGHTA and FQGNSA. The V and J ends lost 6 bases and 8 bases respectively, with 13 bases between them.

This clonotype was picked up a small number of times. The chain couples TRBV12-3 or TRBV12-4 to TRBJ1-2, with D perhaps matching TRBD1 (6 bases). The CDR3 runs to 13 residues. V was clipped by 6 bases and J by 3 bases, with 11 bases between them. The CDR3 coding sequence is TGTGCCAGCAGGGGGAACAGGGACTATGGCTACACCTTC. Translated: CASRGNRDYGYTF.

The chain combines TRBV18 with TRBJ2-2; D perhaps matches TRBD1 (7 bases). V lost 6 bases and J lost 4, with 21 bases in between. CDR1 is KGHSH, CDR2 LQKENI, per germline. This CDR3 is 17 amino acids long. In nucleotides, the CDR3 is TGTGCCAGCTCGTTACTCAGGGGGGCCCATGGCACCGGGGAGCTGTTTTTT. Translation: CASSLLRGAHGTGELFF.